Following are 21 T cell receptor beta chains from one sample sequenced in a study of blood T cell repertoires in COVID-19 (dated by TCRdb to about 2020). Library method: the immunoSEQ multiplex PCR assay. TCRdb obtained this table from immuneACCESS and retained in-frame rearrangements with V and J assigned. These tables miss some clones; where compared with another copy, unresolved V genes account for less than half of the shortfall, and the remainder is unexplained. Present in this sample are roughly 220,000 clones, about 83% of which were seen just once. The top ten clonotypes cover 5.5% to 7.5% of the sample. Sequencing was done on a sample of PBMCs or T cells enriched from blood (not recorded which). Source of these receptors: a woman in her thirties or forties who had recovered from COVID-19.

This chain uses TRBV2 with TRBJ2-5, with D perhaps TRBD1 (5 bases). V lost 2 bases to trimming and J lost 2 bases, with 9 bases between them. The germline CDR1 and CDR2 sequences are SNHLY and FYNNEI. CDR3 size: 14 residues. This chain's CDR3 is CASSEQGGQETQYF. Here the CDR3 DNA reads TGTGCCAGCAGTGAACAGGGTGGACAAGAGACCCAGTACTTC.

This clone has more than one count but fewer than ten. This sequence joins TRBV30 and TRBJ2-2; 8 bases are shared with TRBD1. The CDR3 runs 15 residues. With 5 bases clipped from V and 4 bases from J, the junction kept 9 bases outside the gene matches. Germline V gives CDR1 GTSNPN, CDR2 SVGIG (reference sequence). The CDR3 DNA reads TGTGCCTGGGGGACAGGCAGTTTTTCCACCGGGGAGCTGTTTTTT. As protein: CAWGTGSFSTGELFF.

This clone occurred a few times. The CDR3, as DNA: TGCGCCAGCCGTCGACAGGGAAATTCACCCCTCCACTTT. Protein: CASRRQGNSPLHF. The chain combines TRBV4-1 with TRBJ1-6; 7 bases agree with TRBD1. The CDR3 runs 13 residues. Per the germline V gene, CDR1 is MGHRA and CDR2 is YSYEKL. V dropped 8 bases and J dropped 7; count of bases not matched to a gene: 5.

The CDR3 spells CSVVGGRAAYEQYF. The CDR3 bases are TGCAGCGTTGTCGGGGGAAGGGCTGCCTACGAGCAGTACTTC. V usage is TRBV29-1 and J usage is TRBJ2-7; possible D gene TRBD2, 6 bases. The V and J ends lost 4 bases and 2 bases respectively, with 15 bases between them. The CDR3 contains 14 residues. The germline CDR1 and CDR2 sequences are SQVTM and ANQGSEA.

The V gene is TRBV15, the J gene TRBJ2-1; D is undetermined. Between the trimmed V and J ends, which lost 1 base and 10 bases, there was a span of 23 bases. This CDR3 spans 17 amino acids. Per the germline V gene, CDR1 is LNHNV and CDR2 is YYDKDF (reference sequence). The CDR3 sequence is CATSRAGPAVGLEEQFF. The DNA for the CDR3 is TGTGCCACCAGCAGAGCGGGTCCGGCGGTAGGCCTGGAGGAGCAGTTCTTC.

The genes are TRBV5-4 and TRBJ2-7; D is possibly TRBD2 (6 bases). CDR1 is SGHNT and CDR2 is YYREEE in the germline V gene (reference sequence). The CDR3 has 13 residues. Deletions cut 0 bases from V and 3 bases from J, with 7 bases between. Here the CDR3 DNA reads TGTGCCAGCAGCTTGGGGGGGGTCTACGAGCAGTACTTC. Protein product: CASSLGGVYEQYF. Full variable domain (outside the CDR3, taken from reference TRBV5-4 and TRBJ2-7): ETGVTQSPTHLIKTRGQQVTLRCSSQSGHNTVSWYQQALGQGPQFIFQYYREEENGRGNFPPRFSGLQFPNYSSELNVNALELDDSALYLCASSLGGVYEQYFGPGTRLTVT.

This clone was found a few times. This rearrangement joins TRBV7-2 to TRBJ1-5, with a possible D match to TRBD1 (5 bases). CDR3 length: 14 residues. Germline V lookup: CDR1 SGHTA, CDR2 FQGNSA. V lost 3 bases and J lost 4, with 10 bases in between. The CDR3 region is CASSFTGSNQPQHF. The CDR3 nucleotides read TGTGCCAGCAGCTTTACAGGATCGAATCAGCCCCAGCATTTT.

The chain combines TRBV6-9 with TRBJ2-6; a weak D match, TRBD2 (6 bases). Germline values: CDR1 MNHGY, CDR2 SVAAGI. V shed 4 bases and J shed 4 bases, with 11 bases lying between them. CDR3 length: 15 residues. The CDR3 sequence is CASSSSAGGANVLTF. DNA of the CDR3: TGTGCCAGCAGTTCTTCCGCGGGAGGGGCCAACGTCCTGACTTTC.

The CDR3: CASSLRGHDTEAFF. The CDR3 DNA sequence: TGCGCCAGCAGCTTGCGGGGTCACGACACTGAAGCTTTCTTT. The V and J genes are TRBV5-1 and TRBJ1-1; D gene ambiguous. The CDR3 is 14 residues long. Trimming pared 1 base from V and 3 bases from J, leaving 10 bases between. The germline CDR1 and CDR2 sequences are SGHRS and YFSETQ. Combining the CDR3 with reference TRBV5-1 and TRBJ1-1 gives the whole variable domain KAGVTQTPRYLIKTRGQQVTLSCSPISGHRSVSWYQQTPGQGLQFLFEYFSETQRNKGNFPGRFSGRQFSNSRSEMNVSTLELGDSALYLCASSLRGHDTEAFFGQGTRLTVV.

The chain employs TRBV10-3 and TRBJ1-1; 7 nucleotides line up with TRBD1. V lost 10 bases and J lost 5; bases outside the gene matches: 16. The CDR3 contains 15 residues. CDR1 and CDR2 (germline): ENHRY, SYGVKD. CDR3 protein: CATGGTGALGTEAFF. CDR3 nucleotides: TGTGCCACCGGAGGCACAGGGGCCCTTGGGACTGAAGCTTTCTTT.

The V call is TRBV3-1 (or the pseudogene TRBV3-2), the J call TRBJ2-7; D may be TRBD1 (6 bases). V gave up 2 bases and J gave up 2 bases, with 10 bases separating them. Looked up from germline, CDR1 is LGHDT and CDR2 is YNNKEL (reference sequence). The CDR3 sequence is 14 residues long. CDR3 coding DNA: TGTGCCAGCAGCCAATTGGGGGCCACCTACGAGCAGTACTTC. Amino acids: CASSQLGATYEQYF.

The genes are TRBV5-1 and TRBJ2-1, with D unclear. The germline V gene encodes CDR1 SGHRS and CDR2 YFSETQ. V shed 4 bases and J shed 8 bases, with 19 bases lying between them. The CDR3 runs to 15 residues. The CDR3 loop is CASSLELVSSYEQFF. The CDR3 bases are TGCGCCAGCAGCCTAGAGCTAGTTTCCTCCTATGAGCAGTTCTTC.

The chain carries TRBV11-3 and TRBJ2-1; 8 nucleotides line up with TRBD2. Germline CDR1 and CDR2: SGHNT and YENEEA. The V segment lost 5 bases and the J segment 10 bases; nucleotides outside the gene matches: 13. The CDR3 length is 15 residues. The CDR3 nucleotides read TGTGCCAGCAGCCCTTCCGGGACTAGTACAATGGAGCAGTTCTTC. This encodes CASSPSGTSTMEQFF.

The J gene is TRBJ2-7, the V gene TRBV18, with 8 bases matching TRBD2. V lost 3 bases, J lost 1 base, and 2 bases stayed unmatched. In germline, CDR1 is KGHSH, CDR2 LQKENI. There are 14 residues in the CDR3. This CDR3 is CASSPASGSYEQYV. CDR3 nucleotides: TGTGCCAGCTCACCGGCTAGCGGGTCCTACGAGCAGTACGTC.

This clone was observed once. The genes are TRBV27 and TRBJ1-6, with unresolved D. Germline assignment: CDR1 MNHEY and CDR2 SMNVEV (reference sequence). The CDR3 loop spans 14 amino acids. The V and J ends lost 3 bases and 9 bases respectively, with 12 bases between them. The CDR3 DNA sequence: TGTGCCAGCAGTTTTGGCCGGGAAGCTTCACCCCTCCACTTT. Its protein product is CASSFGREASPLHF.

The rearrangement uses TRBV28 and TRBJ1-3; D unclear. CDR1 and CDR2 (germline): MDHEN, SYDVKM. Trimming cost V 10 bases and J 0 bases, with 13 bases left between them. The CDR3 contains 14 residues. The CDR3 nucleotides are TGTGCCACCATACTAAACCCCTCTGGAAACACCATATATTTT. Its translation: CATILNPSGNTIYF.

CDR3 coding DNA: TGCGCCAGCAGTCAACTAGCGGGAGGGCCCGGCACCGGGGAGCTGTTTTTT. It is translated as CASSQLAGGPGTGELFF. The rearrangement uses TRBV4-1 and TRBJ2-2, with 13 positions matching TRBD2. CDR3 length equals 17 residues. Trimming at V came to 6 bases and at J to 4 bases, leaving 8 bases not matched to a gene. CDR1 is MGHRA and CDR2 is YSYEKL in the germline V gene.

The rearrangement joins TRBV27 to TRBJ1-1, with TRBD1 matching 7 bases. The V and J ends lost 6 bases and 1 base, in that order; junction bases with no gene match: 5. The CDR3 is 14 residues long. In germline, CDR1 is MNHEY, CDR2 SMNVEV (reference sequence). The CDR3 DNA reads TGTGCCAGCAGGAGGGGGCTGGAGAACACTGAAGCTTTCTTT. It translates to CASRRGLENTEAFF.

J is TRBJ2-7 and V is TRBV7-8, with TRBD2 matching 9 bases. V shed 3 bases, J shed 4 bases, and the junction held 7 bases outside the gene matches. Germline CDR1 and CDR2: SGHVS and FQNEAQ. The length of the CDR3 is 15 residues. CDR3 amino acids: CASSFRGGRVYEQYV. The CDR3 coding sequence is TGTGCCAGCAGCTTTCGAGGCGGGAGGGTTTACGAGCAGTACGTC.

This chain links TRBV4-2 with TRBJ2-2; 12 positions match TRBD2. V shed 1 base and J 5 bases; nucleotides not matched to a gene: 2. The CDR3 has 16 amino acids. CDR1 and CDR2 from the germline V gene are LGHNA and YNFKEQ. CDR3 loop: CASSQGLAGDTGELFF. In DNA, the CDR3 is TGTGCCAGCAGCCAAGGACTAGCGGGAGATACCGGGGAGCTGTTTTTT.

The chain employs TRBV18 and TRBJ1-2, with D possibly matching TRBD1 (6 bases). The V and J ends lost 1 base and 3 bases respectively, with 9 bases between them. Germline V gives CDR1 KGHSH, CDR2 LQKENI. The CDR3 totals 14 residues. CDR3 in amino acids: CASSPRAGDYGYTF. The DNA for the CDR3 is TGTGCCAGCTCACCACGAGCAGGGGACTATGGCTACACCTTC. Filled out from reference TRBV18 and TRBJ1-2, the complete variable domain reads NAGVMQNPRHLVRRRGQEARLRCSPMKGHSHVYWYRQLPEEGLKFMVYLQKENIIDESGMPKERFSAEFPKEGPSILRIQQVVRGDSAAYFCASSPRAGDYGYTFGSGTRLTVV.